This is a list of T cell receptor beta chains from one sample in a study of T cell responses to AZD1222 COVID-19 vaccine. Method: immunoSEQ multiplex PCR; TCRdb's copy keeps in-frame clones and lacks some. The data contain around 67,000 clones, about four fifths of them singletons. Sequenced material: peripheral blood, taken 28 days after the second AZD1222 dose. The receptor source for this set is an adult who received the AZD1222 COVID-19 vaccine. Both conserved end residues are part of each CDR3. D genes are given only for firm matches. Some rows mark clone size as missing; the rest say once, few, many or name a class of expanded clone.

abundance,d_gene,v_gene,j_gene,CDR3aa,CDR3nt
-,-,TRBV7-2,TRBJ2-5,CASSSIRGTQYF,TGTGCCAGCAGCTCGATCAGGGGGACCCAGTACTTC
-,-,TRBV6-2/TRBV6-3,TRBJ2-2,CASSYPPGQVRGELFF,TGTGCCAGCAGTTACCCGCCCGGGCAGGTCAGGGGGGAGCTGTTTTTT
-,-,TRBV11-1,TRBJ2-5,CASSTRGGQETQYF,TGTGCCAGCAGCACCAGAGGGGGCCAAGAGACCCAGTACTTC
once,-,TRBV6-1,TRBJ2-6,CASSEDARGWANVLTF,TGTGCCAGCAGTGAAGACGCTCGGGGTTGGGCCAACGTCCTGACTTTC
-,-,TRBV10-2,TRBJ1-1,CASSGRGPAEAFF,TGCGCCAGCAGTGGCAGGGGCCCGGCTGAAGCTTTCTTT
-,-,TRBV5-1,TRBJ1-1,CASSLDRVNTEAFF,TGCGCCAGCAGCTTGGACAGGGTGAACACTGAAGCTTTCTTT
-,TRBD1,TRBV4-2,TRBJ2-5,CASSQQDRDQETQYF,TGTGCCAGCAGCCAACAGGACAGGGACCAAGAGACCCAGTACTTC
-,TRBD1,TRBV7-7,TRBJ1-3,CASSISRGLGNTIYF,TGTGCCAGCAGCATATCCAGGGGGCTTGGAAACACCATATATTTT
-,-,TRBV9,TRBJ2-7,CASSVGGLASYEQYF,TGTGCCAGCAGCGTAGGTGGATTGGCTAGCTACGAGCAGTACTTC
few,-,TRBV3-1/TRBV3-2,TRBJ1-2,CASSRGRGYTF,TGTGCCAGCAGTCGGGGCCGTGGCTACACCTTC
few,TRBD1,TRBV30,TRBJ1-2,CAASAGQGAGGYTF,TGTGCCGCCTCCGCGGGACAGGGGGCGGGTGGCTACACCTTC
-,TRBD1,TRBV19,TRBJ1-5,CASSIWTGDSNQPQHF,TGTGCCAGTAGTATATGGACAGGGGATAGCAATCAGCCCCAGCATTTT
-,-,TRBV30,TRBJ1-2,CAWISVAPRAGANYGYTF,TGTGCCTGGATATCTGTGGCCCCCCGGGCCGGAGCTAACTATGGCTACACCTTC
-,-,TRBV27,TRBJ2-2,CASSFSDGRTGELFF,TGTGCCAGCAGTTTTTCGGACGGCCGTACCGGGGAGCTGTTTTTT
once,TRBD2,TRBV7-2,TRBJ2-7,CASSLSGGAYEQYF,TGTGCCAGCAGCCTCAGCGGGGGGGCCTACGAGCAGTACTTC
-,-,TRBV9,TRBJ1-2,CASSPVGGIDGYTF,TGTGCCAGCAGCCCCGTGGGGGGCATTGATGGCTACACCTTC
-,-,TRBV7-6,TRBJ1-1,CASSYDKNTEAFF,TGTGCCAGCAGCTACGACAAGAACACTGAAGCTTTCTTT
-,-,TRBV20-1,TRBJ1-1,CSARDVRISTW,TGCAGTGCTAGAGATGTTAGGATATCCACGTGG
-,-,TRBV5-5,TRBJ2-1,CASSPLGYNEQFF,TGTGCCAGCAGCCCGTTAGGTTACAATGAGCAGTTCTTC
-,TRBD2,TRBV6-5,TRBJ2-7,CASRLTSSGGREQYF,TGTGCCAGCCGACTGACCTCCAGCGGGGGCCGCGAGCAGTACTTC
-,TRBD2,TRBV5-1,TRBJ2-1,CASELRGLGGNEQFF,TGCGCCAGCGAGCTCCGGGGACTAGGGGGAAATGAGCAGTTCTTC
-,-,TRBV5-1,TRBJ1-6,CASSSTPQVNSYNSPLHF,TGCGCCAGCAGCTCTACACCCCAGGTGAACTCCTATAATTCACCCCTCCACTTT
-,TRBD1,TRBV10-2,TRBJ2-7,CASKGQGRGPATYEQYF,TGCGCCAGCAAGGGGCAGGGCAGGGGGCCCGCGACCTACGAGCAGTACTTC
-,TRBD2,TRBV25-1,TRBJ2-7,CASSVPGLAGGIQQYF,TGTGCCAGCAGTGTTCCGGGACTAGCGGGGGGGATCCAGCAGTACTTC
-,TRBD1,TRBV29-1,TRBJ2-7,CSVEGTGTYEQYF,TGCAGCGTTGAGGGGACAGGAACCTACGAGCAGTACTTC
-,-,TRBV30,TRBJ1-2,CAWSWGGGYTF,TGTGCCTGGTCCTGGGGGGGTGGCTACACCTTC
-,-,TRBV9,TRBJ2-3,CASHSTQYF,TGTGCCAGCCATTCCACGCAGTATTTT
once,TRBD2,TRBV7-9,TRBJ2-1,CASSSTAGGAVISYNEQFF,TGTGCCAGCAGCTCCACGGCGGGGGGCGCGGTGATTTCCTACAATGAGCAGTTCTTC